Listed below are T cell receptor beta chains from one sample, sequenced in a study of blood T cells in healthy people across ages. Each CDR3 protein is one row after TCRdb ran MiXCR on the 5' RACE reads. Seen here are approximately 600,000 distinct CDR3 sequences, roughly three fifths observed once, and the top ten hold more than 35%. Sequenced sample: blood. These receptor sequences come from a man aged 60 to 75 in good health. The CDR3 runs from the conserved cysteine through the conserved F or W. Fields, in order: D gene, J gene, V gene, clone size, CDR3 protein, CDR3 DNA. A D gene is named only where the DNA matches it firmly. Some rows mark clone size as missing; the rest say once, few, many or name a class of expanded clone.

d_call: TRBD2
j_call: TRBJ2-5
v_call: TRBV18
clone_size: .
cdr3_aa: CASSPPGLAVVRETQYF
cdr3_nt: TGTGCCAGCTCACCACCGGGACTAGCGGTTGTACGGGAGACCCAGTACTTC

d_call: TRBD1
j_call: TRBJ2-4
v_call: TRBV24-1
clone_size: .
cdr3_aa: CATSENRGLAKNIQYF
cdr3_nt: TGTGCCACCAGTGAGAACAGGGGGCTAGCCAAAAACATTCAGTACTTC

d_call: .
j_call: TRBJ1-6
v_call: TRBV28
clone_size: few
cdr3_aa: CASSLRHLWSPLHF
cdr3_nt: TGTGCCAGCAGTTTACGACACCTGTGGTCACCCCTCCACTTT

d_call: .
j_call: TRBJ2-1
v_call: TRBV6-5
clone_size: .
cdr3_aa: CASSSTFPDRRQFF
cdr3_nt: TGTGCCAGCAGCTCTACCTTTCCTGATCGACGGCAGTTCTTC

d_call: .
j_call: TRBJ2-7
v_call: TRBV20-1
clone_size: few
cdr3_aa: CSARDGGIYSYEQYF
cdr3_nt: TGCAGTGCTAGAGATGGGGGAATTTACTCCTACGAGCAGTACTTC

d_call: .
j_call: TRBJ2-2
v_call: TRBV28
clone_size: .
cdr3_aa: CASTTGGRYTGELFF
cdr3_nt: TGTGCCAGCACCACTGGGGGGCGGTACACCGGGGAGCTGTTTTTT

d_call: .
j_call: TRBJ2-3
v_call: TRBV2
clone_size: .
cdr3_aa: CASRAISDTQYF
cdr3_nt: TGTGCCAGCAGGGCAATATCAGATACGCAGTATTTT

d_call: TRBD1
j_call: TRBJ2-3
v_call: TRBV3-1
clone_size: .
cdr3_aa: CASKQGGASTDTQYF
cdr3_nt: TGTGCCAGCAAACAGGGGGGAGCAAGCACAGATACGCAGTATTTT

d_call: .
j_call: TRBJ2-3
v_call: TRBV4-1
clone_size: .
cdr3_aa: CASSDTRTHTDTQYF
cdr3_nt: TGCGCCAGCAGCGATACCCGGACGCACACAGATACGCAGTATTTT

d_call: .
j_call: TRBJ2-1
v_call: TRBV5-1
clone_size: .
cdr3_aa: CASSLDSLSSYNEQFF
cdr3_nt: TGCGCCAGCAGCTTGGATTCTTTGAGCTCCTACAATGAGCAGTTCTTC

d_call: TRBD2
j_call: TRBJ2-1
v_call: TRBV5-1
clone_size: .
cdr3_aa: CASSISGGAQNEQFF
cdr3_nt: TGCGCCAGCAGCATAAGCGGGGGGGCTCAGAATGAGCAGTTCTTC

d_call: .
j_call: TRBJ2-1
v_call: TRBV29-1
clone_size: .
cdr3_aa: CSVVITGGEQFF
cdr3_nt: TGCAGCGTTGTTATCACAGGCGGGGAGCAGTTCTTC

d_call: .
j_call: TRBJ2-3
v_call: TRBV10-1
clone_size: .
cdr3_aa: CASSVGSASTDTQYF
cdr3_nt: TGCGCCAGCAGTGTTGGCAGTGCTAGCACAGATACGCAGTATTTT

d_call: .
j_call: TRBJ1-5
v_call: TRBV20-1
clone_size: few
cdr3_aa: CSARDLINQPQHF
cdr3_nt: TGCAGTGCTAGAGATCTTATCAACCAGCCCCAGCATTTT

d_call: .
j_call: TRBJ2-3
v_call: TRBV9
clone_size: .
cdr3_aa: CASSVRNGGGRADTQYF
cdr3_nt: TGTGCCAGCAGCGTACGGAATGGGGGGGGGCGGGCAGATACGCAGTATTTT

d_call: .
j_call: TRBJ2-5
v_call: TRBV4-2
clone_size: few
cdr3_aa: CASSQEGLGGRTQYF
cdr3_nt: TGTGCCAGCAGCCAAGAAGGCCTAGGGGGTCGGACCCAGTACTTC

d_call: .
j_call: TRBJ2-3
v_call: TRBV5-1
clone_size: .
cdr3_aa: CASSLVGGPSTDTQYF
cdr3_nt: TGCGCCAGCAGCTTGGTGGGGGGTCCGAGCACAGATACGCAGTATTTT

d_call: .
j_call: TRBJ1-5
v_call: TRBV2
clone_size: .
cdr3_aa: CASTRDSNQPQHF
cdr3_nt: TGTGCCAGCACCCGGGACAGCAATCAGCCCCAGCATTTT

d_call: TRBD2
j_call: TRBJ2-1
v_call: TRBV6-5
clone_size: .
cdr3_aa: CASSYGHGLAGSPNEQFF
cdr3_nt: TGTGCCAGCAGTTACGGGCACGGACTAGCGGGGTCTCCCAATGAGCAGTTCTTC

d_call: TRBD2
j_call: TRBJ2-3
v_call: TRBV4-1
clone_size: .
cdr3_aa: CASSETGTSGGSDTQYF
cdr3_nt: TGCGCCAGCAGCGAAACCGGGACTAGCGGGGGTTCGGATACGCAGTATTTT

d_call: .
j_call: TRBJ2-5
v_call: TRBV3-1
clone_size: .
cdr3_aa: CASTGPETQYF
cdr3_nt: TGTGCCAGCACCGGACCGGAGACCCAGTACTTC

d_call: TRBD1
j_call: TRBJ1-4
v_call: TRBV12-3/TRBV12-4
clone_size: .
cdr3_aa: CASSLTGGASNEKLFF
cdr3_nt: TGTGCCAGCAGCCTAACAGGGGGCGCATCTAATGAAAAACTGTTTTTT

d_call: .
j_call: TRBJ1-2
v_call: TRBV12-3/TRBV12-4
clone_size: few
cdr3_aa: CASSFSVLYGYTF
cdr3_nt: TGTGCCAGCAGTTTCTCAGTGCTCTATGGCTACACCTTC

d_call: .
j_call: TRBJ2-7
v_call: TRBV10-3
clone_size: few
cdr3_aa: CAISVIGSEQYF
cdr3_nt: TGTGCCATCAGTGTCATAGGTTCCGAGCAGTACTTC

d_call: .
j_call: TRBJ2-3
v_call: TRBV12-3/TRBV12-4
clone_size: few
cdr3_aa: CASSDGGGKQYF
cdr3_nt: TGTGCCAGCAGCGATGGAGGGGGCAAGCAGTATTTT

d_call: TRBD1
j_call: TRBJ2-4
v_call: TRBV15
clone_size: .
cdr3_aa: CATSRGTGTAKNIQYF
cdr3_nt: TGTGCCACCAGCAGGGGGACAGGGACCGCCAAAAACATTCAGTACTTC

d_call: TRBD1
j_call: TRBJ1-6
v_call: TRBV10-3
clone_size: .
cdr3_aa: CAIGRDRNSPLHF
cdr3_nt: TGTGCCATCGGTCGGGACAGAAATTCACCCCTCCACTTT

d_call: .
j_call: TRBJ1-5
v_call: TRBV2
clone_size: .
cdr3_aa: CASNRVYSNQPQHF
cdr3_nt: TGTGCCAGCAACAGGGTCTATAGCAATCAGCCCCAGCATTTT

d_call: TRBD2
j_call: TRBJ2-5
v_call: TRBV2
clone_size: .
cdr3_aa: CASSPRTSGARTQYF
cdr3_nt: TGTGCCAGCAGCCCCAGGACTAGCGGGGCCAGGACCCAGTACTTC

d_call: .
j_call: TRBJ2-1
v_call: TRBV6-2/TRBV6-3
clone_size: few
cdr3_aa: CASSSPGPSYNEQFF
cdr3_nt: TGTGCCAGCAGTTCCCCGGGGCCCTCCTACAATGAGCAGTTCTTC

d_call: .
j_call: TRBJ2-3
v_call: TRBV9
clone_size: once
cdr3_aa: CASSTRQTDTQYF
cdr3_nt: TGTGCCAGCAGCACCAGGCAGACAGATACGCAGTATTTT

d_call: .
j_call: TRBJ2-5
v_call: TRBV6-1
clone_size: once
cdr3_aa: CASSGMGGAGETQYF
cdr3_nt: TGTGCCAGCAGTGGGATGGGGGGCGCCGGAGAGACCCAGTACTTC